This T cell receptor (beta chain) was obtained from a study of STAT3 mutations in large granular lymphocyte leukemia. Note on this clone: Its antigen is unknown.

This CDR3 is 16 amino acids long. Losses at the gene ends were 0 bases for V and 5 bases for J; bases not matched to a gene: 7. Germline V lookup: CDR1 LNHNV, CDR2 YYDKDF (reference sequence). Overall study results and limits: At least one immunodominant TCR beta clonotype appeared in every T-cell large granular lymphocyte leukemia patient.

Here immunoSEQ multiplex PCR was the method, and the copy in TCRdb shows in-frame clones only, minus some. The sample lists approximately 9,100 clones; 92% were seen once. The rearrangement links TRBV15 to TRBJ2-7; 10 nucleotides line up with TRBD2. The source is a man between 60 and 75 years old with T-cell large granular lymphocyte leukemia. Some clones in this sample may be carry-over from other donors' samples. Sequencing used peripheral blood mononuclear cells. This chain's CDR3 is CATSREWASGRNEQYF. As DNA, the CDR3 is TGTGCCACCAGCAGAGAATGGGCTAGCGGGAGAAACGAGCAGTACTTC.